This T cell receptor (beta chain) was profiled in a study of cytomegalovirus exposure and HLA in healthy donors. Broader study findings: Most subjects' HLA-A and HLA-B alleles were reportedly predicted from TCR beta sequences. Being indistinguishable, some V segments were excluded, TRBV6-2 and TRBV6-3 among them. Reports showed the classifier diagnosing cytomegalovirus status with high specificity and sensitivity.

The CDR3 is 16 amino acids. Germline CDR1 reads SGHTA; CDR2 reads FQGNSA. With V trimmed by 8 bases and J by 4 bases, 11 bases remained unmatched. Details on this clone: Its matching antigen is unknown.

Both 60 Vbeta primers and 13 Jbeta primers went into the PCR. Sequenced by immunoSEQ multiplex PCR; TCRdb stores in-frame clones only, minus some. The repertoire holds about 100,000 clones, around 72% seen once, with less than 15% in the top ten. The chain uses TRBV7-2 and TRBJ1-3; 10 bases line up with TRBD1. Specimen: PBMCs. The sequence came from a male donor in good health and CMV-seropositive. CDR3 DNA sequence: TGTGCCAGCGCCGGTGTGGGACAGGGGAGGGGAAACACCATATATTTT. Translating it yields CASAGVGQGRGNTIYF.